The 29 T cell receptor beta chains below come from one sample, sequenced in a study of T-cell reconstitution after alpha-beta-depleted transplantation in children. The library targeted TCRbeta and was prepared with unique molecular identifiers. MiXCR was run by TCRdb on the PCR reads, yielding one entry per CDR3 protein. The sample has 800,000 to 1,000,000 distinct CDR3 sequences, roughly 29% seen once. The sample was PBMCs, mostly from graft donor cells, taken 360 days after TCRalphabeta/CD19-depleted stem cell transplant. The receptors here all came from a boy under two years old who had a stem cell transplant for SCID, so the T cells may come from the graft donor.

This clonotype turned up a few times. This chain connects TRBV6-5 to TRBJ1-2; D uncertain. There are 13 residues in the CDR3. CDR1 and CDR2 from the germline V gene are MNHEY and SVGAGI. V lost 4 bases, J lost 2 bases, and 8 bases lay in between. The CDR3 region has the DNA TGTGCCAGCAGTTCAGCCCCGAACTATGGCTACACCTTC. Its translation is CASSSAPNYGYTF.

The CDR3 here is CASSPQGWGNTEAFF. CDR3 nucleotide sequence: TGTGCCAGCTCACCACAGGGTTGGGGGAACACTGAAGCTTTCTTT. This chain connects TRBV18 to TRBJ1-1; D is ambiguous. This CDR3 region has 15 residues. The germline V gene has CDR1 KGHSH and CDR2 LQKENI. V was trimmed by 1 base and J by 1 base, leaving 10 bases between them. The full variable domain, with the rest looked up from reference TRBV18 and TRBJ1-1, is NAGVMQNPRHLVRRRGQEARLRCSPMKGHSHVYWYRQLPEEGLKFMVYLQKENIIDESGMPKERFSAEFPKEGPSILRIQQVVRGDSAAYFCASSPQGWGNTEAFFGQGTRLTVV.

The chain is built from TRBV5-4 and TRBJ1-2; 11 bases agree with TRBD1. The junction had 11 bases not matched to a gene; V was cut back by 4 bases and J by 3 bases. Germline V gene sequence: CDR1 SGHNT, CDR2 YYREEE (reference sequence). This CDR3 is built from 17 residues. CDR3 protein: CASSLGTGGSLDYGYTF. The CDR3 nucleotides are TGTGCCAGCAGCCTGGGGACAGGGGGATCCTTGGACTATGGCTACACCTTC.

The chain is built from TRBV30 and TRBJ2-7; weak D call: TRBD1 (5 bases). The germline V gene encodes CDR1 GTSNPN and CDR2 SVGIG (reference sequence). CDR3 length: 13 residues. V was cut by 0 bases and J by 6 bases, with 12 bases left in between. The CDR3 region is CAWSVQVPGEQYF. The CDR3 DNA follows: TGTGCCTGGAGTGTACAGGTTCCCGGCGAGCAGTACTTC.

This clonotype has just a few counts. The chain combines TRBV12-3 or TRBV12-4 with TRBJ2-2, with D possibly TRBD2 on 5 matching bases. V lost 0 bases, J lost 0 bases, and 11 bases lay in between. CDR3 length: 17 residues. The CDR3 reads CASSLALTGTNTGELFF. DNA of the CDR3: TGTGCCAGCAGTTTAGCGTTGACCGGGACGAACACCGGGGAGCTGTTTTTT.

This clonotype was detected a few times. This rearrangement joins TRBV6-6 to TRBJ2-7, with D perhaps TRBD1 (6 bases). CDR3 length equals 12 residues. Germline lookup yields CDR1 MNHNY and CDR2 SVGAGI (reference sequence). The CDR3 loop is CRAGAETYEQYF. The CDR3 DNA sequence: TGTCGCGCAGGGGCGGAAACCTACGAGCAGTACTTC.

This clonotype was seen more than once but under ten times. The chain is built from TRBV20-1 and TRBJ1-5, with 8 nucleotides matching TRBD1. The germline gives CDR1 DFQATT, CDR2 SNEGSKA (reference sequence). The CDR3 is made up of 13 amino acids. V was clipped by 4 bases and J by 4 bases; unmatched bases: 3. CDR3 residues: CSATGGLNQPQHF. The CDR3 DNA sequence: TGCAGTGCTACAGGGGGCTTGAATCAGCCCCAGCATTTT.

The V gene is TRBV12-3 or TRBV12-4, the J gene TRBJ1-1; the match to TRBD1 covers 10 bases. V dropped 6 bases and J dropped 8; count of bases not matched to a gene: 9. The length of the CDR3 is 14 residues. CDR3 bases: TGTGCCAGCAGGATGACAGGGGGCGAGCGAGAAGCTTTCTTT. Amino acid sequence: CASRMTGGEREAFF.

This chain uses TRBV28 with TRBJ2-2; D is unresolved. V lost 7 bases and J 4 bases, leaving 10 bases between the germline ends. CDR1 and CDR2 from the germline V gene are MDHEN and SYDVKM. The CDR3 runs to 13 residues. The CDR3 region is CASIKQITGELFF. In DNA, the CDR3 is TGTGCCAGCATTAAGCAGATCACCGGGGAGCTGTTTTTT.

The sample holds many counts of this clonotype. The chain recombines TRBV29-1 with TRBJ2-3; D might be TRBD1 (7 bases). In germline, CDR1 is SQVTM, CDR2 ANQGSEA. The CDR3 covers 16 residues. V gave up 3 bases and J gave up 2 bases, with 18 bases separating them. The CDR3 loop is CSVDGGDSLLTDTQYF. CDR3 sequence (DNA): TGCAGCGTTGACGGCGGGGACAGTCTGCTCACAGATACGCAGTATTTT.

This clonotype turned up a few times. The CDR3 sequence is CASSARGLAGFVTNEQFF. The CDR3 nucleotides are TGTGCCAGCAGCGCGCGGGGACTAGCGGGGTTTGTTACAAATGAGCAGTTCTTC. This chain uses TRBV9 with TRBJ2-1, with TRBD2 matching 13 bases. The CDR3 has 18 residues. The ends lost 3 bases at V and 7 bases at J; junction bases unmatched: 13. CDR1 is SGDLS and CDR2 is YYNGEE in the germline V gene.

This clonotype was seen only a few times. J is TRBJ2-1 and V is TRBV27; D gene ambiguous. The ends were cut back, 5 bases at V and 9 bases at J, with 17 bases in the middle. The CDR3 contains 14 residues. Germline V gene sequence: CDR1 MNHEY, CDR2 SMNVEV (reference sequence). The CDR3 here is CASSQRTPGSEQFF. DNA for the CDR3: TGTGCCAGCAGTCAACGGACCCCCGGAAGTGAGCAGTTCTTC.

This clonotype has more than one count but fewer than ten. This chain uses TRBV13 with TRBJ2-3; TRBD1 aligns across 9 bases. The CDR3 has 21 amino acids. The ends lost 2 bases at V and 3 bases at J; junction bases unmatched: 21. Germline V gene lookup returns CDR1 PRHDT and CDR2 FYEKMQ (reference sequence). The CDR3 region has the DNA TGTGCCAGCAGCTTAACCAGTGCCCCCCCGCCCACAGGGGGCGCGACAGATACGCAGTATTTT. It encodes CASSLTSAPPPTGGATDTQYF. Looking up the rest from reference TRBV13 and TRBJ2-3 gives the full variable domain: AAGVIQSPRHLIKEKRETATLKCYPIPRHDTVYWYQQGPGQDPQFLISFYEKMQSDKGSIPDRFSAQQFSDYHSELNMSSLELGDSALYFCASSLTSAPPPTGGATDTQYFGPGTRLTVL.

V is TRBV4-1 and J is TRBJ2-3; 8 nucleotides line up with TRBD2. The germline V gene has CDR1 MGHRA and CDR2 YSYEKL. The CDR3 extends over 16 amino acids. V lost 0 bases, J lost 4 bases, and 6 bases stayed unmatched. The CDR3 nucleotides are TGCGCCAGCAGCCAAGATTTCGGGGGGGAGGCAGATACGCAGTATTTT. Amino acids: CASSQDFGGEADTQYF.

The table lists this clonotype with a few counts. In DNA, the CDR3 is TGTGCCAGCTCACCACTGCCACCACAGGCAGGGGCCAACGTCCTGACTTTC. Protein sequence: CASSPLPPQAGANVLTF. The V and J genes are TRBV18 and TRBJ2-6; D is possibly TRBD1 (5 bases). The CDR3 is 17 residues long. Germline V lookup: CDR1 KGHSH, CDR2 LQKENI. V dropped 1 base and J dropped 4 bases, with 14 bases sitting between them.

DNA for the CDR3: TGCGCCAGCAGCCCAACTAGTCGAGAGACCCAGTACTTC. It encodes CASSPTSRETQYF. The V gene is TRBV4-1, the J gene TRBJ2-5; weak D call: TRBD2 (5 bases). The V end lost 4 bases, the J end lost 4 bases, and 10 bases lay between the germline ends. This CDR3 has 13 amino acids. Germline-derived CDR1 and CDR2 are MGHRA and YSYEKL.

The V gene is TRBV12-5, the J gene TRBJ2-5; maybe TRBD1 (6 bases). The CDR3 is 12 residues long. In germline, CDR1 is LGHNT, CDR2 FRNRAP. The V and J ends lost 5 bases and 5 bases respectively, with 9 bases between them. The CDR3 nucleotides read TGTGCTAGTGGTCAGGGGAAGGAGACCCAGTACTTC. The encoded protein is CASGQGKETQYF.

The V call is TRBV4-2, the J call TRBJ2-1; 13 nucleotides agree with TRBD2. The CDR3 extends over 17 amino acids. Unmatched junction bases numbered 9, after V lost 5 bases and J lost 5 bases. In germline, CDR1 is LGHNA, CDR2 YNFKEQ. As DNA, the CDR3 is TGTGCCAGCAGCAACCCGGGACTAGCGGGGCCCCACAATGAGCAGTTCTTC. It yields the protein CASSNPGLAGPHNEQFF.

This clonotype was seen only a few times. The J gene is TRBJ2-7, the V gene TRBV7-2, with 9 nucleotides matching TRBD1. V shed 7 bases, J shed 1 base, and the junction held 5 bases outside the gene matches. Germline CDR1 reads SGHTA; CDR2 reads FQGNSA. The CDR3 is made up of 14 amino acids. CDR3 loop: CASILDRGSYEQYF. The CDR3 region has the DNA TGTGCCAGCATCCTCGACAGGGGGTCCTACGAGCAGTACTTC.

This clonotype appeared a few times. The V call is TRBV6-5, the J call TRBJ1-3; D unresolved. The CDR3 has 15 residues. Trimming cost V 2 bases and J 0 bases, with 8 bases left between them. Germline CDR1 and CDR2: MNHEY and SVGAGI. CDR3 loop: CASSYRTDSGNTIYF. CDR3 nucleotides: TGTGCCAGCAGTTACAGGACGGACTCTGGAAACACCATATATTTT.

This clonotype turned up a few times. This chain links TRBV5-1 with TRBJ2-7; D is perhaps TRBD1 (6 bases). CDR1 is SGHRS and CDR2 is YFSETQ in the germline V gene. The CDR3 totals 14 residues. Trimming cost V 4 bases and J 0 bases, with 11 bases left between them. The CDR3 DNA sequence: TGCGCCAGCAGCCCTCGACAGGCCTCCTACGAGCAGTACTTC. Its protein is CASSPRQASYEQYF.

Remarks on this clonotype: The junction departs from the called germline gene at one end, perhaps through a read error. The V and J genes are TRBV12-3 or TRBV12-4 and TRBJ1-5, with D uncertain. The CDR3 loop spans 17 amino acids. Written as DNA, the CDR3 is TGTGCCAGCAGTTTAGCGAGAGGGAGAGGTGGCAATCTGCCCCAGCATTTT. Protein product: CASSLARGRGGNLPQHF.

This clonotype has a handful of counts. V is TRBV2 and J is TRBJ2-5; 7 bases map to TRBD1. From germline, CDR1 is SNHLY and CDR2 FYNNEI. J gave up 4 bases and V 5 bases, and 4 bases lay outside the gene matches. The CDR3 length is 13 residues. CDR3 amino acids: CASSPNRGETQYF. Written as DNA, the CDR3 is TGTGCCAGCAGTCCCAACAGGGGAGAGACCCAGTACTTC.

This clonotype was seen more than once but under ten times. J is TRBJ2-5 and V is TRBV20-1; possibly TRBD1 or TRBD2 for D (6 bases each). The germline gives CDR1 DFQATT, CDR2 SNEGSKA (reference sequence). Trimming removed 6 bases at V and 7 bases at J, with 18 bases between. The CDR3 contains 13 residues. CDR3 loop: CSAGGLASWTQYF. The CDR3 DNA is TGCAGTGCGGGGGGCTTAGCTAGCTGGACCCAGTACTTC.

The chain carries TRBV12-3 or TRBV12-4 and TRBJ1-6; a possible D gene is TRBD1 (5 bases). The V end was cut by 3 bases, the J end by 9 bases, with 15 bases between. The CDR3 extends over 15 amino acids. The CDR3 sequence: CASSLGQGFFSPLHF. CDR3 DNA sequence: TGTGCCAGCAGTTTGGGGCAGGGCTTTTTTTCACCCCTCCACTTT.

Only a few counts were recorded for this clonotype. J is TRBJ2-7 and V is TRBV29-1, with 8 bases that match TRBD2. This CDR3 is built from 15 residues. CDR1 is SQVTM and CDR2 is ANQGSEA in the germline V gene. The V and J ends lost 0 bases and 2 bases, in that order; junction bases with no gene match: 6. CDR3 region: CSVEERAGGPYEQYF. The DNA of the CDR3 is TGCAGCGTTGAAGAGAGGGCGGGGGGTCCCTACGAGCAGTACTTC.

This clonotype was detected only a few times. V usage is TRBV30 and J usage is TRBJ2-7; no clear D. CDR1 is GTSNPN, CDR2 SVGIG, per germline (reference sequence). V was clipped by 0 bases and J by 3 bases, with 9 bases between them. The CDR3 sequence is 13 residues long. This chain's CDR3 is CAWSVPGRYEQYF. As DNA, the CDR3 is TGTGCCTGGAGTGTACCAGGACGCTACGAGCAGTACTTC.

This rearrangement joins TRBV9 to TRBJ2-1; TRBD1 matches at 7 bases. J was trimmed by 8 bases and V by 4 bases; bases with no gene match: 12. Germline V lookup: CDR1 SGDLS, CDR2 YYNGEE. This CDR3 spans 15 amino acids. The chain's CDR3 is CASSKNRGRIDEQFF. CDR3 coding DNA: TGTGCCAGCAGCAAAAACAGGGGTAGGATCGATGAGCAGTTCTTC.

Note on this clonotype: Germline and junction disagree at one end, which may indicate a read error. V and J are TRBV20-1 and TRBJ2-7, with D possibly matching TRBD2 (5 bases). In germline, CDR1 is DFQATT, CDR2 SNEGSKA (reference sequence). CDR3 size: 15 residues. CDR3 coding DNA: TGCAGTGCAAGAGCGGTTTTTCCTAGCTCCTACGAGCAGTACTTC. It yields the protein CSARAVFPSSYEQYF.